Below, one T cell receptor beta chain is given with its context. The antigen remains undetermined. Germline V gene lookup returns CDR1 SGHVS and CDR2 FQNEAQ. This CDR3 has 14 residues. The junction had 5 bases not matched to a gene; V was cut back by 2 bases and J by 5 bases. This sample was taken from a study of graft-versus-host responses after intestinal transplantation. Study summary: Multivisceral, liver-intestinal, or isolated intestinal transplants were given to recipients. Every recipient had anti-thymocyte globulin induction and around 3 years of tacrolimus plus steroids. Whole-study findings and limits: Within the allografts of patients who had graft-donor T cell macrochimerism, graft-versus-host to host-versus-graft clonal ratios were high. Some GvH clones appeared in ileal mucosa or blood before recipient bone marrow.

Profiling relied on immunoSEQ multiplex PCR, and the TCRdb table lists in-frame clones only, not all of them. The data show 90,000 to 120,000 clones, 87% seen once. The receptor's source is a human donor who was the organ donor for an intestinal transplant. This material consisted of unstimulated CD4+ T cells sorted from spleen or lymph node cells, taken before transplant. The chain is built from TRBV7-8 and TRBJ1-2; 7 bases agree with TRBD1. The CDR3: CASSLTGEKYGYTF. In nucleotides, the CDR3 is TGTGCCAGCAGCTTAACAGGGGAGAAGTATGGCTACACCTTC.